This T cell receptor beta chain was sequenced in a study of CD4 T cell repertoires in COVID-19. Clones were read by immunoSEQ multiplex PCR, and TCRdb kept only the in-frame ones, dropping some. The sample lists around 22,000 clones, roughly 84% occurring once. Germline values: CDR1 KGHSH, CDR2 LQKENI. Losses at the gene ends were 3 bases for V and 1 base for J; bases not matched to a gene: 11. CDR3 length: 17 residues. The memory T cells were sequenced right after ex vivo isolation, without culture. The J gene is TRBJ2-5, the V gene TRBV18, with 7 bases that match TRBD1. This sequence originates from a human donor who had COVID-19. The sample here was central memory CD4+ T cells from blood, taken before the COVID-19 pandemic. CDR3 in amino acids: CASSPGQPQSSQETQYF. CDR3 DNA sequence: TGTGCCAGCTCACCGGGACAGCCTCAATCTTCCCAAGAGACCCAGTACTTC.